The 31 T cell receptor beta chains given below trace back to one sample, sequenced in a study of CD4+ T cells in melanoma. The table came from immunoSEQ multiplex PCR; TCRdb's copy has only in-frame clones and leaves some out. The table has 20,000 to 25,000 clones, 82% seen once. Specimen: cells from a culture (not recorded whether cultured in vitro). The source is a human donor with melanoma.

This chain uses TRBV19 with TRBJ2-3; TRBD2 is a possible D gene (5 bases). Between the trimmed V and J ends, which lost 4 bases and 6 bases, there was a span of 17 bases. Germline assignment: CDR1 LNHDA and CDR2 SQIVND (reference sequence). The CDR3 contains 15 residues. The CDR3 here is CASSTPGPTGDTQYF. The CDR3 DNA follows: TGTGCCAGTAGTACCCCGGGTCCAACGGGGGATACGCAGTATTTT.

This rearrangement joins TRBV6-1 to TRBJ1-2; possibly TRBD1 for D (6 bases). CDR1 is MNHNS and CDR2 is SASEGT in the germline V gene. There are 16 residues in the CDR3. V lost 0 bases, J lost 5 bases, and 16 bases lay in between. Here the CDR3 reads CASSEALRGPGYGYTF. The CDR3 DNA is TGTGCCAGCAGTGAAGCGCTTCGGGGGCCGGGGTATGGCTACACCTTC.

In this sample, this clone turned up a few times. This chain links TRBV6-1 with TRBJ2-2; 8 nucleotides match TRBD2. The trim removed 5 bases at V and 0 bases at J, leaving 2 bases unmatched. This CDR3 has 15 residues. Germline lookup yields CDR1 MNHNS and CDR2 SASEGT. As DNA, the CDR3 is TGTGCCAGCAGTCGGGGGGGCTCGAACACCGGGGAGCTGTTTTTT. Protein product: CASSRGGSNTGELFF.

This clone came up a few times. This chain connects TRBV7-9 to TRBJ1-2; D gene uncertain. This CDR3 is 17 amino acids long. CDR1 and CDR2 (germline): SEHNR, FQNEAQ (reference sequence). V lost 3 bases and J 2 bases, leaving 19 bases between the germline ends. Here the CDR3 DNA reads TGTGCCAGCAGCTTCTCTCGCGCTCAGAACGTAAACTATGGCTACACCTTC. Amino acids: CASSFSRAQNVNYGYTF. The whole variable domain, filled in from reference TRBV7-9 and TRBJ1-2, reads DTGVSQNPRHKITKRGQNVTFRCDPISEHNRLYWYRQTLGQGPEFLTYFQNEAQLEKSRLLSDRFSAERPKGSFSTLEIQRTEQGDSAMYLCASSFSRAQNVNYGYTFGSGTRLTVV.

The chain carries TRBV7-8 and TRBJ2-5; TRBD2 might be the D (5 bases). From germline, CDR1 is SGHVS and CDR2 FQNEAQ. The CDR3 extends over 13 amino acids. Deletions cut 3 bases from V and 6 bases from J, with 11 bases between. The CDR3 reads CASSFLSGKTQYF. CDR3 sequence (DNA): TGTGCCAGCAGCTTCCTCTCGGGAAAGACCCAGTACTTC.

V usage is TRBV7-9 and J usage is TRBJ1-4; no reliable D call. Germline V CDR1 and CDR2: SEHNR, FQNEAQ (reference sequence). V was trimmed by 2 bases and J by 6 bases, leaving 7 bases between them. This CDR3 has 13 residues. DNA for the CDR3: TGTGCCAGCAGCTTAATGGGGTATGAAAAACTGTTTTTT. This translates into CASSLMGYEKLFF.

The rearrangement links TRBV7-8 to TRBJ1-4; D unresolved. The CDR3 sequence is 13 residues long. Trimming cost V 5 bases and J 6 bases, with 10 bases left between them. Germline CDR1 reads SGHVS; CDR2 reads FQNEAQ. As DNA, the CDR3 is TGTGCCAGCAGCCTCTCTGAATATGAAAAACTGTTTTTT. Translating it yields CASSLSEYEKLFF.

The chain joins TRBV30 to TRBJ1-5; no clear D gene. The V gene lost 2 bases and the J gene lost 5 bases, with 10 bases spanning the gap. Germline-derived CDR1 and CDR2 are GTSNPN and SVGIG (reference sequence). The CDR3 runs 13 residues. For the CDR3, the DNA is TGTGCCTGGAGTCTCCATAGATATCAGCCCCAGCATTTT. Protein product: CAWSLHRYQPQHF.

This clone was seen a single time. V gene TRBV13 combines with J gene TRBJ2-7; D not certain. Germline assignment: CDR1 PRHDT and CDR2 FYEKMQ (reference sequence). V was cut by 5 bases and J by 0 bases, with 14 bases left in between. The CDR3 runs to 15 residues. The CDR3 is CASSPRTDGSYEQYF. The CDR3 nucleotides read TGTGCCAGCAGCCCGAGGACGGATGGCTCCTACGAGCAGTACTTC.

The rearrangement joins TRBV30 to TRBJ2-2, with TRBD2 matching 8 bases. Germline assignment: CDR1 GTSNPN and CDR2 SVGIG (reference sequence). This CDR3 has 14 residues. V gave up 5 bases and J gave up 5 bases; unmatched junction bases: 7. The CDR3 protein is CAWRTRGGTGELFF. In DNA, the CDR3 is TGTGCCTGGCGAACCCGGGGGGGGACCGGGGAGCTGTTTTTT.

The chain couples TRBV2 to TRBJ2-7; D is perhaps TRBD1 (5 bases). Germline CDR1 SNHLY, CDR2 FYNNEI. The CDR3 covers 16 residues. The germline V and J ends were trimmed by 8 bases and 3 bases, with 23 bases remaining between them. The CDR3 reads CASQTGETARSYEQYF. The CDR3 nucleotides read TGTGCCAGCCAGACTGGAGAGACAGCTCGCAGCTACGAGCAGTACTTC.

This clone has just a few counts. The chain combines TRBV20-1 with TRBJ1-2; D is undetermined. Germline CDR1 DFQATT, CDR2 SNEGSKA (reference sequence). This CDR3 region has 11 residues. With 8 bases removed from V and 7 bases from J, the gap between germline ends came to 14 bases. CDR3 region: CSLPEMAGYTF. The CDR3 coding sequence is TGCAGTCTTCCCGAGATGGCTGGCTACACCTTC.

The chain employs TRBV11-2 and TRBJ2-5; 9 positions agree with TRBD2. V lost 4 bases to trimming and J lost 2 bases; unmatched junction nucleotides: 5. CDR1 is SGHAT and CDR2 is FQNNGV in the germline V gene. The length of the CDR3 is 15 residues. The chain's CDR3 is CASSSSGGYQETQYF. In nucleotides, the CDR3 is TGTGCCAGCAGCTCGAGCGGGGGGTATCAAGAGACCCAGTACTTC.

V is TRBV5-4 and J is TRBJ2-7, with D possibly TRBD1 on 6 matching bases. The V end was cut by 2 bases, the J end by 0 bases, with 12 bases between. CDR1 is SGHNT and CDR2 is YYREEE in the germline V gene (reference sequence). The CDR3 is 15 amino acids. Written as DNA, the CDR3 is TGTGCCAGCAGCTTTCGAGGACAGAGCTCCTACGAGCAGTACTTC. Protein: CASSFRGQSSYEQYF.

Points on this clone: A junction boundary mismatches the germline segment, possibly from a read error. For the CDR3, the DNA is TGTGCTAGCAGCTTAGACGGGGTACGATCACCCCTCCACTTT. Its protein product is CASSLDGVRSPLHF. V gene TRBV7-7 combines with J gene TRBJ1-6; no clear D gene. This CDR3 is built from 14 residues. Germline V gene lookup returns CDR1 SSHAT and CDR2 FNYEAQ (reference sequence).

V gene TRBV2 combines with J gene TRBJ2-3; possible D gene TRBD1, 5 bases. CDR1 is SNHLY, CDR2 FYNNEI, per germline. V dropped 6 bases and J dropped 3 bases, with 10 bases sitting between them. The CDR3 sequence is 13 residues long. In nucleotides, the CDR3 is TGTGCCAGCAGCCCGACAGTAACAGATACGCAGTATTTT. This encodes CASSPTVTDTQYF.

The V gene is TRBV11-2, the J gene TRBJ2-7; D is unresolved. CDR1 and CDR2 (germline): SGHAT, FQNNGV. The CDR3 loop spans 15 amino acids. V lost 1 base, J lost 5 bases, and 15 bases lay in between. The CDR3 spells CASSLVRSPWNEQYF. CDR3 DNA sequence: TGTGCCAGCAGCTTAGTTAGGTCTCCCTGGAACGAGCAGTACTTC.

This chain connects TRBV7-9 to TRBJ2-3; D possibly corresponds to TRBD1 (5 bases). Germline V gene sequence: CDR1 SEHNR, CDR2 FQNEAQ (reference sequence). Between the trimmed V and J ends, which lost 0 bases and 4 bases, there was a span of 11 bases. The CDR3 has 15 amino acids. CDR3: CASSLASQGADTQYF. The CDR3 nucleotides are TGTGCCAGCAGCTTAGCTTCCCAGGGCGCAGATACGCAGTATTTT.

This clone was seen only a few times. The chain has TRBV25-1 and TRBJ1-1, with 8 bases that match TRBD1. The CDR3 sequence is 15 residues long. Germline lookup yields CDR1 MGHDK and CDR2 SYGVNS. The J segment lost 6 bases and the V segment lost 5 bases, leaving 11 bases of the junction unmatched. DNA for the CDR3: TGTGCCAGCAGTTCAGGGGGCATACGACTCGCTGAAGCTTTCTTT. This encodes CASSSGGIRLAEAFF.

The chain is built from TRBV7-9 and TRBJ2-1; D is perhaps TRBD1 (5 bases). The germline V and J ends were trimmed by 5 bases and 0 bases, with 11 bases remaining between them. This CDR3 has 15 amino acids. Per the germline V gene, CDR1 is SEHNR and CDR2 is FQNEAQ (reference sequence). CDR3 amino acids: CASSQGPLSYNEQFF. CDR3 nucleotides: TGTGCCAGCAGCCAGGGCCCCCTCTCCTACAATGAGCAGTTCTTC.

The chain carries TRBV5-1 and TRBJ1-1, with D unclear. Trimming shortened V by 2 bases and J by 2 bases, and 13 bases separated the two germline ends. CDR3 length equals 15 residues. Germline lookup yields CDR1 SGHRS and CDR2 YFSETQ. Here the CDR3 DNA reads TGCGCCAGCAGCTTCTACAGTATGGGCAACACTGAAGCTTTCTTT. Translated, it gives CASSFYSMGNTEAFF.

This chain uses TRBV5-5 with TRBJ2-7, with 7 bases that match TRBD1. The CDR3 length is 19 residues. The V gene's germline CDR1 is SGHKS and CDR2 YYEKEE (reference sequence). The J segment lost 4 bases and the V segment lost 3 bases, leaving 22 bases of the junction unmatched. CDR3 coding DNA: TGTGCCAGCAGCTCTCCCGAACAGGGGACCCTCATATCCCTTTACGAGCAGTACTTC. Translating gives CASSSPEQGTLISLYEQYF.

To note about this clone: This sample includes further DNA sequences coding for the same CDR3. The genes are TRBV4-1 and TRBJ1-5; D ambiguous. The CDR3 has 15 residues. V lost 3 bases, J lost 11 bases, and 20 bases lay in between. Germline values: CDR1 MGHRA, CDR2 YSYEKL. CDR3 protein: CASSQSQRPFESQHF. The CDR3 region has the DNA TGCGCCAGCAGCCAGAGCCAGAGACCCTTTGAATCCCAGCATTTT.

This clone was seen a few times. The sample has other DNA sequences that encode this CDR3 too. The J gene is TRBJ1-2, the V gene TRBV9, with a possible D match to TRBD1 (5 bases). Trimming took 4 bases from V and 4 from J, leaving 8 bases between them. The CDR3 has 12 amino acids. Per germline, CDR1 SGDLS and CDR2 YYNGEE. The CDR3 region has the DNA TGTGCCAGCAGCAGAGGGGTCTATGGCTACACCTTC. Translating gives CASSRGVYGYTF. The full variable domain, its missing parts supplied by reference TRBV9 and TRBJ1-2, is DSGVTQTPKHLITATGQRVTLRCSPRSGDLSVYWYQQSLDQGLQFLIQYYNGEERAKGNILERFSAQQFPDLHSELNLSSLELGDSALYFCASSRGVYGYTFGSGTRLTVV.

The J gene is TRBJ2-7, the V gene TRBV2, with TRBD2 identical over 7 bases. J was trimmed by 2 bases and V by 9 bases; bases with no gene match: 4. This CDR3 region has 12 residues. Germline assignment: CDR1 SNHLY and CDR2 FYNNEI. CDR3 region: CARGDYPYEQYF. In nucleotides, the CDR3 is TGTGCCAGGGGGGACTACCCCTACGAGCAGTACTTC.

The chain joins TRBV4-1 to TRBJ2-1; D unresolved. The length of the CDR3 is 16 residues. Germline V CDR1 and CDR2: MGHRA, YSYEKL. Between the trimmed V and J ends, which lost 0 bases and 3 bases, there was a span of 12 bases. The CDR3 is CASSQDWQRGYNEQFF. The CDR3 coding sequence is TGCGCCAGCAGCCAAGATTGGCAGCGCGGCTACAATGAGCAGTTCTTC.

This clone has more than one count but fewer than ten. The rearrangement links TRBV5-1 to TRBJ1-5; D ambiguous. V lost 4 bases to trimming and J lost 2 bases, with 7 bases between them. The CDR3 has 13 residues. Looked up from germline, CDR1 is SGHRS and CDR2 is YFSETQ. CDR3 sequence (DNA): TGCGCCAGCAGCGAGGGCCGCAATCAGCCCCAGCATTTT. Translating gives CASSEGRNQPQHF.

V usage is TRBV18 and J usage is TRBJ2-1, with D possibly being TRBD1 or TRBD2 (6 bases each). The CDR3 loop spans 15 amino acids. Per the germline V gene, CDR1 is KGHSH and CDR2 is LQKENI. Trimming left V 0 bases short and J 8 bases short, with 14 bases between. The CDR3 DNA is TGTGCCAGCTCACCACCTCGGGGGCGCCCGGATGAGCAGTTCTTC. This sequence encodes CASSPPRGRPDEQFF.

The rearrangement uses TRBV10-3 and TRBJ2-7; TRBD1 might be the D (6 bases). From germline, CDR1 is ENHRY and CDR2 SYGVKD. Trimming removed 10 bases at V and 3 bases at J, with 13 bases between. The CDR3 spans 12 residues. In DNA, the CDR3 is TGTGCCAGCGCAGGGGTCAACTACGAGCAGTACTTC. This codes for CASAGVNYEQYF.

This chain links TRBV7-7 with TRBJ1-1, with unresolved D. The germline V gene encodes CDR1 SSHAT and CDR2 FNYEAQ (reference sequence). The CDR3 loop spans 15 amino acids. V lost 11 bases, J lost 1 base, and 20 bases lay in between. The CDR3 protein is CAREIEGIANTEAFF. CDR3 DNA sequence: TGTGCCCGGGAGATTGAAGGGATCGCGAACACTGAAGCTTTCTTT.

The chain joins TRBV29-1 to TRBJ1-4; tentatively, D is TRBD1 (6 bases). Deletions cut 7 bases from V and 6 bases from J, with 15 bases between. The germline V gene has CDR1 SQVTM and CDR2 ANQGSEA. The CDR3 is made up of 13 amino acids. The CDR3, as DNA: TGCAGCGCCAGAGGGGGATCTCATGAAAAACTGTTTTTT. It encodes CSARGGSHEKLFF.